Listed here are 20 T cell receptor beta chains from one sample, sequenced in a study of cytomegalovirus exposure and HLA in healthy donors (dated by TCRdb to 2017 to 2019). To prepare the library, the immunoSEQ multiplex PCR assay was applied. The multiplex PCR relied on a mix of 60 forward primers for TCR Vbeta segments and 13 reverse primers for TCR Jbeta segments. This immuneACCESS table, as held by TCRdb, lists in-frame sequences with V and J called but not all clones. Of the missing ones, under half trace to an unresolved V gene in checked studies; the others have no known cause. This sample is represented by 140,000 to 150,000 clones; around 75% of them were singletons. The biggest ten clones account for 2.5% to 3% of the sample. Source material: PBMCs. These receptors originate from a woman younger than 45 in good health and CMV-seronegative.

The CDR3 DNA follows: TGTGCCAGCAGTCTGGACGGGAAGAATGAAAAACTGTTTTTT. This sequence encodes CASSLDGKNEKLFF. The chain employs TRBV2 and TRBJ1-4; no reliable D call. Trimming removed 5 bases from V and 5 bases from J, with 12 bases in between. CDR1 and CDR2 from the germline V gene are SNHLY and FYNNEI. The CDR3 length is 14 residues.

The rearrangement uses TRBV7-9 and TRBJ2-7; 7 nucleotides match TRBD1. Germline lookup yields CDR1 SEHNR and CDR2 FQNEAQ (reference sequence). V shed 2 bases, J shed 5 bases, and the junction held 9 bases outside the gene matches. CDR3 length equals 15 residues. The CDR3, as DNA: TGTGCCAGCAGCTTAATTAAGGGGGCGCGGAACGAGCAGTACTTC. Its translation is CASSLIKGARNEQYF.

This chain connects TRBV4-1 to TRBJ2-1, with 8 bases aligning to TRBD2. The CDR3 spans 15 residues. The ends lost 1 base at V and 5 bases at J; junction bases unmatched: 4. Germline lookup yields CDR1 MGHRA and CDR2 YSYEKL. The CDR3 region has the DNA TGCGCCAGCAGCCAAGGGAGCGGGAGTAACAATGAGCAGTTCTTC. It specifies CASSQGSGSNNEQFF.

The CDR3 nucleotides are TGTGCCTGGAGTCGACTAAATAGCAATCAGCCCCAGCATTTT. As protein: CAWSRLNSNQPQHF. This chain connects TRBV30 to TRBJ1-5; D gene unclear. Trimming took 2 bases from V and 0 from J, leaving 8 bases between them. Germline loops: CDR1 GTSNPN, CDR2 SVGIG (reference sequence). CDR3 size: 14 residues.

This sequence joins TRBV30 and TRBJ1-2, with D tentatively TRBD1 (5 bases). Trimming removed 3 bases from V and 5 bases from J, with 10 bases in between. The CDR3 loop spans 12 amino acids. Germline V gives CDR1 GTSNPN, CDR2 SVGIG (reference sequence). CDR3 residues: CAWRGGNYGYTF. In DNA form, the CDR3 reads TGTGCCTGGAGGGGGGGGAATTATGGCTACACCTTC.

The V gene is TRBV27, the J gene TRBJ1-2, with 9 bases lining up with TRBD1. CDR1 is MNHEY, CDR2 SMNVEV, per germline (reference sequence). With 5 bases clipped from V and 6 bases from J, the junction kept 1 base outside the gene matches. The CDR3 is 12 residues long. Written as DNA, the CDR3 is TGTGCCAGCAGTGACAGGGGGGATGGCTACACCTTC. Translated, it gives CASSDRGDGYTF.

J is TRBJ2-5 and V is TRBV18; D gene unclear. Between the trimmed V and J ends, which lost 6 bases and 5 bases, there was a span of 13 bases. The germline V gene encodes CDR1 KGHSH and CDR2 LQKENI. The CDR3 totals 13 residues. DNA for the CDR3: TGTGCCAGCTCCCCCGCGGTTGCGGAGACCCAGTACTTC. It yields the protein CASSPAVAETQYF.

Notes on this clone: The junction does not match germline at one end; this may be a read error. The V gene is TRBV7-9, the J gene TRBJ2-7; no clear D gene. Germline V gene sequence: CDR1 SEHNR, CDR2 FQNEAQ (reference sequence). This CDR3 contains 12 residues. The CDR3 nucleotides read TGTTCCAGCAGCTTCAGATCCTACGAGCAGTACTTC. Translating it yields CSSSFRSYEQYF.

The CDR3 DNA sequence: TGTGCCAGCAGTCGCGGACTAGCGGGGTCCTACGAGCAGTACTTC. Encoded protein: CASSRGLAGSYEQYF. The V call is TRBV25-1, the J call TRBJ2-7; TRBD2 matches 12 bases. V was clipped by 5 bases and J by 1 base; unmatched bases: 3. CDR3 length: 15 residues. Germline V CDR1 and CDR2: MGHDK, SYGVNS.

V is TRBV5-1 and J is TRBJ2-3; D not resolved. Germline V CDR1 and CDR2: SGHRS, YFSETQ. V was pared by 0 bases and J by 2 bases, with 7 bases between. The length of the CDR3 is 14 residues. This CDR3 is CASSLDPNTDTQYF. CDR3 nucleotides: TGCGCCAGCAGCTTGGATCCCAACACAGATACGCAGTATTTT.

V is TRBV19 and J is TRBJ2-7; 7 bases line up with TRBD1. The CDR3 totals 12 residues. Germline CDR1 and CDR2: LNHDA and SQIVND (reference sequence). Unmatched junction bases numbered 5, after V lost 6 bases and J lost 6 bases. CDR3 sequence (DNA): TGTGCCAGTAGCCCTAACAGGGGCGAGCAGTACTTC. Its translation: CASSPNRGEQYF.

In its sample, this clone was seen a few times. J is TRBJ1-6 and V is TRBV4-3, with D possibly matching TRBD1 (5 bases). V lost 3 bases to trimming and J lost 7 bases, with 19 bases between them. The germline V gene has CDR1 LGHNA and CDR2 YSLEER. This CDR3 region has 17 residues. This CDR3 reads CASSQSPPGLANSPLHF. The CDR3 bases are TGCGCCAGCAGCCAGTCTCCCCCGGGACTGGCGAATTCACCCCTCCACTTT.

This clone was recorded only once. The chain has TRBV7-2 and TRBJ1-2; perhaps TRBD1 as D (6 bases). CDR1 and CDR2 (germline): SGHTA, FQGNSA. CDR3 size: 13 residues. V was trimmed by 1 base and J by 6 bases, leaving 9 bases between them. The CDR3 DNA reads TGTGCCAGCAGCTTAGTAGGGGGTGATGGCTACACCTTC. Translating gives CASSLVGGDGYTF.

The chain recombines TRBV18 with TRBJ2-6; 7 nucleotides match TRBD1. The CDR3 is 18 residues long. Germline V gene data show CDR1 as KGHSH and CDR2 as LQKENI. After removal of 2 bases from V and 0 bases from J, the junction contained 7 bases not matched to a gene. The CDR3 coding sequence is TGTGCCAGCTCACCATTTGGACAGGCGACCTCTGGGGCCAACGTCCTGACTTTC. Amino acid sequence: CASSPFGQATSGANVLTF.

This clone appeared a single time. The chain couples TRBV5-1 to TRBJ2-7; the D gene is possibly TRBD2 (6 bases). Germline lookup yields CDR1 SGHRS and CDR2 YFSETQ. V shed 3 bases and J shed 2 bases, with 9 bases lying between them. The CDR3 has 13 residues. The CDR3 loop is CASSSGLAYEQYF. The DNA of the CDR3 is TGCGCCAGCAGCTCGGGACTGGCCTACGAGCAGTACTTC. Full variable domain (missing parts from reference TRBV5-1 and TRBJ2-7): KAGVTQTPRYLIKTRGQQVTLSCSPISGHRSVSWYQQTPGQGLQFLFEYFSETQRNKGNFPGRFSGRQFSNSRSEMNVSTLELGDSALYLCASSSGLAYEQYFGPGTRLTVT.

The chain recombines TRBV4-2 with TRBJ2-7; 10 bases fit TRBD2. V lost 0 bases and J lost 4; bases outside the gene matches: 3. This CDR3 spans 15 amino acids. Germline V gives CDR1 LGHNA, CDR2 YNFKEQ. The CDR3 sequence is CASSQERTSGYEQYF. DNA for the CDR3: TGTGCCAGCAGCCAAGAGCGGACTAGCGGATACGAGCAGTACTTC.

V and J are TRBV28 and TRBJ1-5, with a possible D match to TRBD1 (5 bases). Germline V gives CDR1 MDHEN, CDR2 SYDVKM. The CDR3 runs to 16 residues. V gave up 2 bases and J gave up 0 bases, with 11 bases separating them. The DNA of the CDR3 is TGTGCCAGCAGTTTAGCGGGGGTTTATAGCAATCAGCCCCAGCATTTT. Protein product: CASSLAGVYSNQPQHF. The full variable domain, rest sourced from reference TRBV28 and TRBJ1-5, is DVKVTQSSRYLVKRTGEKVFLECVQDMDHENMFWYRQDPGLGLRLIYFSYDVKMKEKGDIPEGYSVSREKKERFSLILESASTNQTSMYLCASSLAGVYSNQPQHFGDGTRLSIL.

This sequence joins TRBV28 and TRBJ2-1; 10 bases match TRBD1. J was trimmed by 9 bases and V by 6 bases; bases with no gene match: 2. CDR3 length: 12 amino acids. The V gene's germline CDR1 is MDHEN and CDR2 SYDVKM. CDR3 nucleotide sequence: TGTGCCAGCAGGGGACAGGGGAGTGAGCAGTTCTTC. Residues: CASRGQGSEQFF.

The chain couples TRBV5-5 to TRBJ2-4; D perhaps matches TRBD2 (7 bases). The germline V gene encodes CDR1 SGHKS and CDR2 YYEKEE (reference sequence). V shed 0 bases and J shed 8 bases, with 12 bases lying between them. The CDR3 is 14 residues long. The CDR3: CASSLVGGADIQYF. CDR3 bases: TGTGCCAGCAGCTTGGTGGGGGGGGCCGACATTCAGTACTTC.

This clone was detected a few times. The chain has TRBV5-6 and TRBJ1-1; D is possibly TRBD1 (5 bases). The CDR3 extends over 14 amino acids. Germline V gene sequence: CDR1 SGHDT, CDR2 YYEEEE. V gave up 1 base and J gave up 3 bases, with 10 bases separating them. The CDR3 DNA follows: TGTGCCAGCAGCTTGATTACGGGGGACACTGAAGCTTTCTTT. Protein: CASSLITGDTEAFF.